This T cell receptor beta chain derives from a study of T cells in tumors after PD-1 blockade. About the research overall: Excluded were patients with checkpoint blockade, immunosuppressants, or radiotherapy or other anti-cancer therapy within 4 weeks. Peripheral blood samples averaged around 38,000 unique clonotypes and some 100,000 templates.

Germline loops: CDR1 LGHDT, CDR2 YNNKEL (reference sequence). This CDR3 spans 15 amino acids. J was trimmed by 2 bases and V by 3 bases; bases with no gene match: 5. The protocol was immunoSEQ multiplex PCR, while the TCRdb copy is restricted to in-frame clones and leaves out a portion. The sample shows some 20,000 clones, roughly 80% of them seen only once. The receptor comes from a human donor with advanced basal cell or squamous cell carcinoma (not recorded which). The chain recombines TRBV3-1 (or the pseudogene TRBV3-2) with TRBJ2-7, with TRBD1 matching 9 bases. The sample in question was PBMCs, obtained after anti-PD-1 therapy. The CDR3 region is CASSQGQGGAYEQYF. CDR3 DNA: TGTGCCAGCAGCCAGGGACAGGGCGGGGCCTACGAGCAGTACTTC.